One and the same sample provided the 12 T cell receptor beta chains below, sequenced in a study of OX40 agonist ivuxolimab in advanced cancers. Only in-frame clones appear in the TCRdb table, and some are missing; sequencing was by immunoSEQ multiplex PCR. Of approximately 69,000 clones in the sample, roughly 80% are singletons; the top ten hold about 7.4%. This material consisted of CD4+ or CD8+ T cells sorted from blood, taken in a trial of the OX40 agonist ivuxolimab. The receptors derive from an adult with an advanced solid tumor such as melanoma, head and neck, liver or kidney cancer.

The chain recombines TRBV5-4 with TRBJ2-7; D uncertain. The CDR3 extends over 14 amino acids. Deletions cut 4 bases from V and 7 bases from J, with 18 bases between. From germline, CDR1 is SGHNT and CDR2 YYREEE (reference sequence). The CDR3 sequence is CASSPLGSFGEQYF. The CDR3 DNA reads as TGTGCCAGCAGCCCCCTGGGGTCGTTCGGGGAGCAGTACTTC.

This clone was picked up a small number of times. This chain joins TRBV27 and TRBJ1-2; D gene ambiguous. The V gene's germline CDR1 is MNHEY and CDR2 SMNVEV (reference sequence). The CDR3 runs 17 residues. Between the trimmed V and J ends, which lost 0 bases and 8 bases, there was a span of 22 bases. The CDR3: CASSLSAASVLTSGYTF. DNA of the CDR3: TGTGCCAGCAGTTTATCGGCAGCCTCTGTTCTAACCTCCGGCTACACCTTC.

J is TRBJ2-1 and V is TRBV7-9, with TRBD2 matching 8 bases. Trimming at V came to 1 base and at J to 7 bases, leaving 15 bases not matched to a gene. In germline, CDR1 is SEHNR, CDR2 FQNEAQ (reference sequence). This CDR3 is built from 18 residues. The CDR3 DNA sequence: TGTGCCAGCAGCTTAGGGTGGATGGCGGGACTAGGGGGTAATGAGCAGTTCTTC. Its protein product is CASSLGWMAGLGGNEQFF.

The rearrangement joins TRBV9 to TRBJ2-7; either TRBD1 or TRBD2 may fit D (5 bases each). CDR1 SGDLS and CDR2 YYNGEE come from the germline V gene. The CDR3 runs to 15 residues. Trimming pared 3 bases from V and 2 bases from J, leaving 15 bases between. CDR3 in amino acids: CASSARDAKTYEQYF. The CDR3 DNA reads TGTGCCAGCAGCGCACGGGACGCAAAAACCTACGAGCAGTACTTC.

The chain carries TRBV4-3 and TRBJ2-1; no clear D gene. CDR3 size: 15 residues. V was trimmed by 1 base and J by 0 bases, leaving 7 bases between them. CDR1 is LGHNA, CDR2 YSLEER, per germline. The CDR3, as DNA: TGCGCCAGCAGCCAAGTTGTGATCTCCTACAATGAGCAGTTCTTC. Protein: CASSQVVISYNEQFF.

The chain links TRBV4-1 to TRBJ1-1; perhaps TRBD1 as D (6 bases). Germline CDR1 and CDR2: MGHRA and YSYEKL. The CDR3 loop spans 16 amino acids. Trimming left V 0 bases short and J 6 bases short, with 17 bases between. The CDR3 DNA reads as TGCGCCAGCAGCCAAGAACCCCAGGGGAGGGGTTCTGAAGCTTTCTTT. Translation: CASSQEPQGRGSEAFF.

The CDR3 sequence: CASSQDFGADTQYF. For the CDR3, the DNA is TGTGCCAGCAGCCAGGACTTCGGTGCAGATACGCAGTATTTT. The chain joins TRBV4-2 to TRBJ2-3; TRBD2 is a possible D gene (5 bases). This CDR3 has 14 amino acids. The V gene lost 3 bases and the J gene lost 4 bases, with 11 bases spanning the gap. In germline, CDR1 is LGHNA, CDR2 YNFKEQ.

There are a few counts of this clone. The genes are TRBV7-2 and TRBJ2-3, with 9 bases fitting TRBD2. CDR1 is SGHTA, CDR2 FQGNSA, per germline. Germline trimming cut 3 bases from V and 5 bases from J; bases unmatched to any gene: 6. CDR3 size: 15 residues. The CDR3 loop reads CASSLGGGARDTQYF. CDR3 in DNA: TGTGCCAGCAGCTTGGGCGGGGGGGCGCGAGATACGCAGTATTTT.

The rearrangement links TRBV28 to TRBJ2-5; no clear D. The better agreement between TRBJ2-7 and the DNA end casts doubt on the J call. From germline, CDR1 is MDHEN and CDR2 SYDVKM. The CDR3 contains 13 residues. The CDR3 nucleotides read TGTGCCAGCAGTTTCGAGGAAAACTACGAGCAGTACTTC. This encodes CASSFEENYEQYF.

This rearrangement joins TRBV7-8 to TRBJ1-1; D gene unclear. Trimming took off 1 base at V and 1 base at J, with 10 bases between the two ends. From germline, CDR1 is SGHVS and CDR2 FQNEAQ. The length of the CDR3 is 15 residues. The CDR3 DNA reads TGTGCCAGCAGCTTAGTTGTACAAGCGAACACTGAAGCTTTCTTT. This sequence encodes CASSLVVQANTEAFF.

The CDR3 reads CASSTLISGQGTPRGEAFF. CDR3 DNA: TGTGCCAGTAGTACCCTCATTTCGGGACAGGGGACCCCCAGGGGTGAAGCTTTCTTT. The V and J genes are TRBV19 and TRBJ1-1; 10 bases are shared with TRBD1. J lost 7 bases, V lost 4 bases, and 21 bases had no gene match. This CDR3 has 19 residues. The V gene's germline CDR1 is LNHDA and CDR2 SQIVND (reference sequence).

The genes are TRBV7-2 and TRBJ2-3, with 14 bases identical to TRBD2. The germline CDR1 and CDR2 sequences are SGHTA and FQGNSA. With 2 bases clipped from V and 4 bases from J, the junction kept 8 bases outside the gene matches. The CDR3 consists of 18 residues. This chain's CDR3 is CASSLTGTSGSGADTQYF. In DNA form, the CDR3 reads TGTGCCAGCAGCTTAACCGGGACTAGCGGGAGCGGCGCAGATACGCAGTATTTT.